These 9 T cell receptor beta chains share one sample of origin, sequenced in a study of OX40 agonist ivuxolimab in advanced cancers. The repertoire was sequenced with immunoSEQ multiplex PCR; TCRdb's copy has only in-frame clones and lacks some. The sample contains about 110,000 clones, approximately 89% of which appear only once. The sequencing here drew on CD4+ or CD8+ T cells sorted from blood, taken in a trial of the OX40 agonist ivuxolimab. These receptors were taken from an adult with an advanced solid tumor such as melanoma, head and neck, liver or kidney cancer.

This clone was counted once. The V and J genes are TRBV29-1 and TRBJ2-1, with D uncertain. This CDR3 comprises 13 residues. CDR1 is SQVTM and CDR2 is ANQGSEA in the germline V gene. V was trimmed by 5 bases and J by 5 bases, leaving 13 bases between them. The CDR3 DNA is TGCAGCGTTAGGTGGCTAACCAACAATGAGCAGTTCTTC. Translating gives CSVRWLTNNEQFF.

The chain combines TRBV9 with TRBJ2-2; D gene unclear. Trimming stripped 2 bases from V and 2 bases from J, with 10 bases between. In germline, CDR1 is SGDLS, CDR2 YYNGEE. The CDR3 runs to 15 residues. This CDR3 is CASSVLSRNTGELFF. For the CDR3, the DNA is TGTGCCAGCAGCGTCCTGAGTAGAAACACCGGGGAGCTGTTTTTT. Full variable domain (remainder filled in from reference TRBV9 and TRBJ2-2): DSGVTQTPKHLITATGQRVTLRCSPRSGDLSVYWYQQSLDQGLQFLIQYYNGEERAKGNILERFSAQQFPDLHSELNLSSLELGDSALYFCASSVLSRNTGELFFGEGSRLTVL.

This sequence joins TRBV19 and TRBJ2-3, with TRBD2 matching over 12 bases. V lost 4 bases, J lost 2 bases, and 7 bases stayed unmatched. In germline, CDR1 is LNHDA, CDR2 SQIVND (reference sequence). The CDR3 has 17 residues. The CDR3 bases are TGTGCCAGTAGTACATATGGGACTAGCGGGCCCACAGATACGCAGTATTTT. It codes for CASSTYGTSGPTDTQYF.

The chain uses TRBV15 and TRBJ2-1, with 7 bases lining up with TRBD2. The CDR3 has 17 residues. Trimming removed 2 bases from V and 7 bases from J; junction bases left unmatched: 14. Per germline, CDR1 LNHNV and CDR2 YYDKDF (reference sequence). The chain's CDR3 is CATSRPISAGVWNEQFF. CDR3 nucleotides: TGTGCCACCAGCAGACCCATCAGCGCGGGAGTCTGGAATGAGCAGTTCTTC.

This clone has only one observation. The V gene is TRBV18, the J gene TRBJ1-5, with 7 bases that match TRBD1. V shed 3 bases, J shed 4 bases, and the junction held 9 bases outside the gene matches. CDR3 length: 16 residues. CDR1 and CDR2 (germline): KGHSH, LQKENI. The CDR3: CASSPKTGPINQPQHF. Written as DNA, the CDR3 is TGTGCCAGCTCACCGAAGACAGGGCCGATTAATCAGCCCCAGCATTTT.

The V gene is TRBV5-1, the J gene TRBJ2-1; perhaps TRBD2 as D (6 bases). The germline gives CDR1 SGHRS, CDR2 YFSETQ. Trimming stripped 2 bases from V and 1 base from J, with 10 bases between. CDR3 size: 15 residues. The CDR3 coding sequence is TGCGCCAGCAGCTTCGTCGGGGGATCCTACAATGAGCAGTTCTTC. Amino acid sequence: CASSFVGGSYNEQFF.

This clone came up once. V and J are TRBV7-6 and TRBJ1-4, with 8 bases that match TRBD1. This CDR3 spans 15 amino acids. Germline CDR1 and CDR2: SGHVS and FNYEAQ. The J segment lost 4 bases and the V segment lost 5 bases, leaving 6 bases of the junction unmatched. CDR3 residues: CASSKNRGVNEKLFF. As DNA, the CDR3 is TGTGCCAGCAGCAAAAACAGGGGGGTTAATGAAAAACTGTTTTTT.

The rearrangement uses TRBV27 and TRBJ2-1, with TRBD2 identical over 10 bases. Trimming took 8 bases from V and 7 from J; bases not matched to a gene: 8. This CDR3 has 14 residues. Per germline, CDR1 MNHEY and CDR2 SMNVEV (reference sequence). CDR3 coding DNA: TGTGCCAGCCAAAGCGGGAGGGCCGGAAATGAGCAGTTCTTC. Amino acid sequence: CASQSGRAGNEQFF.

The V and J genes are TRBV18 and TRBJ2-5; perhaps TRBD2 as D (5 bases). The V and J ends lost 0 bases and 4 bases respectively, with 15 bases between them. Germline V gene data show CDR1 as KGHSH and CDR2 as LQKENI. The CDR3 spans 16 residues. CDR3 sequence reads: CASSPPHGMSGETQYF. CDR3 coding DNA: TGTGCCAGCTCACCACCTCACGGGATGAGCGGAGAGACCCAGTACTTC.